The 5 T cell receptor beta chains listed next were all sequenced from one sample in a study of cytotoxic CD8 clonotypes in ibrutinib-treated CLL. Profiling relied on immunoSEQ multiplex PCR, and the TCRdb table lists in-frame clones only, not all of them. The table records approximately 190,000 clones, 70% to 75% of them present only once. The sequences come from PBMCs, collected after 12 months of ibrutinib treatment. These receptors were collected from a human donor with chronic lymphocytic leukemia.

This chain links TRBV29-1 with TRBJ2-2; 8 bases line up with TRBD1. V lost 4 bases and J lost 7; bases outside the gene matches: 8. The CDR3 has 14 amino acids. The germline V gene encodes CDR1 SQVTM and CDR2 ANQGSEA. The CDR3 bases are TGCAGCGTTGTCCGGGACAGGTCGGGCGGGGAGCTGTTTTTT. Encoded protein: CSVVRDRSGGELFF.

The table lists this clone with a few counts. CDR3 residues: CASSPGAYEQYF. The CDR3 nucleotides read TGTGCCAGCAGCCCCGGGGCCTACGAGCAGTACTTC. The rearrangement links TRBV7-2 to TRBJ2-7, with a tentative D call TRBD2 (5 bases). In germline, CDR1 is SGHTA, CDR2 FQGNSA. This CDR3 spans 12 amino acids. The V end was cut by 5 bases, the J end by 2 bases, with 7 bases between.

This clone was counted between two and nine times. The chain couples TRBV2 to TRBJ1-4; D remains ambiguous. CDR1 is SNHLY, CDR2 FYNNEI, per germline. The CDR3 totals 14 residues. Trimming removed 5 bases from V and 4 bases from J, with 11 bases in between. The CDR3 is CASSFGPLNEKLFF. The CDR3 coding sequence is TGTGCCAGCAGTTTCGGGCCCCTTAATGAAAAACTGTTTTTT.

The CDR3 here is CASSVGIDRAYSGRTYEQYF. CDR3 bases: TGTGCCAGCAGCGTAGGAATAGACAGGGCCTATAGCGGGAGGACCTACGAGCAGTACTTC. The chain has TRBV9 and TRBJ2-7; 10 nucleotides line up with TRBD2. Trimming at V came to 0 bases and at J to 2 bases, leaving 17 bases not matched to a gene. CDR1 and CDR2 (germline): SGDLS, YYNGEE. The CDR3 consists of 20 residues.

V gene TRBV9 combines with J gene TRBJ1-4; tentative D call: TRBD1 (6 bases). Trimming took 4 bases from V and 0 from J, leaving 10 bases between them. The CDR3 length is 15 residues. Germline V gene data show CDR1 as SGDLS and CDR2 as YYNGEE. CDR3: CASSHRDTTNEKLFF. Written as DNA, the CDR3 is TGTGCCAGCAGCCATCGGGACACAACTAATGAAAAACTGTTTTTT.